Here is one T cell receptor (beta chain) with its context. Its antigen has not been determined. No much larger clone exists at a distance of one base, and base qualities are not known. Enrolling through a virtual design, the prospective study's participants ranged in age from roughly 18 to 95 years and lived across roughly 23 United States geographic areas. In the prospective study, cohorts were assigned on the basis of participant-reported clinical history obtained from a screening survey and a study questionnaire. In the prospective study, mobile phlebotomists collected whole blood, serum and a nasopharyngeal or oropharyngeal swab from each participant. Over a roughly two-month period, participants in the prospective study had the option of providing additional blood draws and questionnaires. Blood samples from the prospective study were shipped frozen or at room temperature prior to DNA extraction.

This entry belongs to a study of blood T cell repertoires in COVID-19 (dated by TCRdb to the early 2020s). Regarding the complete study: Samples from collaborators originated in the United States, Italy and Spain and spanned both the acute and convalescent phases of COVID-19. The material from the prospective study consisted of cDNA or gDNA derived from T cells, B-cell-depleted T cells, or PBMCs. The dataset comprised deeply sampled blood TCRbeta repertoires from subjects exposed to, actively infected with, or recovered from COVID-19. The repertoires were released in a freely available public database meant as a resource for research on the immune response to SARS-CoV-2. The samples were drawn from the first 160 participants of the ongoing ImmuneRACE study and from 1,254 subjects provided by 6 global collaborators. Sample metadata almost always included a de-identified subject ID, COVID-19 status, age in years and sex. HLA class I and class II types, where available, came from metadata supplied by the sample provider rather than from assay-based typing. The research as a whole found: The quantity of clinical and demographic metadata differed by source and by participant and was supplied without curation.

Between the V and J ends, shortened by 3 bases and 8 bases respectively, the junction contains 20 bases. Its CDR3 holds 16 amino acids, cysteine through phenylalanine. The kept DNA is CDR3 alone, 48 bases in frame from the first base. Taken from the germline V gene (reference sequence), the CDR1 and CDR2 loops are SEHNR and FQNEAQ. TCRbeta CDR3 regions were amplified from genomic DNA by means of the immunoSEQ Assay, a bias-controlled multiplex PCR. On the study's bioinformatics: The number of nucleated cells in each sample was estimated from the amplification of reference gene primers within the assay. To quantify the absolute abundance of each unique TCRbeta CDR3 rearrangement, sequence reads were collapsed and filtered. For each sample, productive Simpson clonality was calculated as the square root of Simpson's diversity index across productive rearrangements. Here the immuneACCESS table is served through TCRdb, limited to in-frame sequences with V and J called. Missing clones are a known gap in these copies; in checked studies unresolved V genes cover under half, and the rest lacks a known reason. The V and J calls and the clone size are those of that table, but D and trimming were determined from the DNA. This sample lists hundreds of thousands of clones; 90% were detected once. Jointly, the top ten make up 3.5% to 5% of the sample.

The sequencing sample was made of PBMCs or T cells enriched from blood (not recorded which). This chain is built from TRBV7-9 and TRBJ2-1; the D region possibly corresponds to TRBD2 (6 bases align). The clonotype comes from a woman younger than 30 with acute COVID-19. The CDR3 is CASSLLGGEALYEQFF. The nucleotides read TGTGCCAGCAGCTTGCTGGGGGGAGAGGCTCTCTATGAGCAGTTCTTC.